This TCR beta chain stems from a study of cytomegalovirus exposure and HLA in healthy donors. Study outcomes and limitations: Prior analysis indicated that the majority of TCR beta V segments exhibited productivity approximately 90% or approximately 30% of the time. Being indistinguishable, some V segments were excluded, TRBV6-2 and TRBV6-3 among them.

The primer mix had 60 Vbeta and 13 Jbeta primers. TCRdb's copy holds only in-frame clones and misses some; the assay was immunoSEQ multiplex PCR. The sample includes about 100,000 clones, less than 85% of them seen just once. Details on this clone: Antigen: not known.

The germline gives CDR1 MGHRA, CDR2 YSYEKL. The CDR3 runs to 13 residues. The source is a woman aged 60-75 years in good health and CMV-seropositive. The chain has TRBV4-1 and TRBJ2-5, with D unclear. TRBJ2-7 matches the DNA end more closely, so the J call is doubtful. The specimen sequenced was PBMCs. The chain's CDR3 is CASSLAAFYEQYF. CDR3 DNA: TGCGCCAGCAGCCTGGCGGCCTTCTACGAGCAGTACTTC.